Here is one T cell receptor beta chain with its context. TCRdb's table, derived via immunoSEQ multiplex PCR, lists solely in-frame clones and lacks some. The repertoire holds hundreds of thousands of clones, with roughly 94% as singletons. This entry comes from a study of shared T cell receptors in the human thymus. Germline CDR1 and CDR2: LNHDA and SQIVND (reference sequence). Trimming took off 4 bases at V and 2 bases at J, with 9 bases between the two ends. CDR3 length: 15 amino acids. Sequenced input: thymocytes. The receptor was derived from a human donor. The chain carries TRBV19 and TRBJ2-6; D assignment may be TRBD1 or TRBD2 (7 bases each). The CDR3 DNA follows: TGTGCCAGTAGTACAGGGGGGGCTGGGGCCAACGTCCTGACTTTC. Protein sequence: CASSTGGAGANVLTF.